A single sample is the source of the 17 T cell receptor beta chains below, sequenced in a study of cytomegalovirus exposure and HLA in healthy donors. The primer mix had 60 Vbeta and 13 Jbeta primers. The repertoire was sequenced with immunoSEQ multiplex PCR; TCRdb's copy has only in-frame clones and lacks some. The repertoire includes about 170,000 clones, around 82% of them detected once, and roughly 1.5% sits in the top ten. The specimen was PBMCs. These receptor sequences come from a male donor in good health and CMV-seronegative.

The CDR3 reads CASSDSGATTDTQYF. The DNA of the CDR3 is TGTGCCAGCAGCGATAGCGGAGCCACCACAGATACGCAGTATTTT. This rearrangement joins TRBV9 to TRBJ2-3, with a possible D match to TRBD2 (6 bases). Trimming took 3 bases from V and 2 from J, leaving 13 bases between them. Germline V CDR1 and CDR2: SGDLS, YYNGEE. The CDR3 covers 15 residues.

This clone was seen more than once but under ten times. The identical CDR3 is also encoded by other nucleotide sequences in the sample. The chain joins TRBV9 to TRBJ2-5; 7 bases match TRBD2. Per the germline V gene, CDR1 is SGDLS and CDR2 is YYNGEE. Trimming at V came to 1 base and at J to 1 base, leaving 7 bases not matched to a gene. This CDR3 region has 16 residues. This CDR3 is CASSVSGGNLQETQYF. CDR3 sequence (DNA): TGTGCCAGCAGCGTATCCGGGGGGAACCTCCAAGAGACCCAGTACTTC.

The CDR3 bases are TGTGCCAGCAGCTTAGGAGCCGGGGAGCTGTTTTTT. This encodes CASSLGAGELFF. The rearrangement joins TRBV11-2 to TRBJ2-2; D ambiguous. Germline V gene sequence: CDR1 SGHAT, CDR2 FQNNGV. The CDR3 length is 12 residues. The V and J ends lost 1 base and 6 bases respectively, with 3 bases between them.

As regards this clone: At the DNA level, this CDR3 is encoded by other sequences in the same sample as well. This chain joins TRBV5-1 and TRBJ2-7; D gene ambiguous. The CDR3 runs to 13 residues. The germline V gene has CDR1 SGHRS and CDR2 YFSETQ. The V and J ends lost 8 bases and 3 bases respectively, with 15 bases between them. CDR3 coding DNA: TGCGCCAGTAGTCGAGGAAGAAACTACGAGCAGTACTTC. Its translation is CASSRGRNYEQYF.

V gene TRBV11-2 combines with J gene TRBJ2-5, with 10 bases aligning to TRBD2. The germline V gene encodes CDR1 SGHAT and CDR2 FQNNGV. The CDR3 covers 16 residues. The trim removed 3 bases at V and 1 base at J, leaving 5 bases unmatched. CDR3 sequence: CASSFLAGGPQETQYF. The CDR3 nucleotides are TGTGCCAGCAGCTTTTTAGCGGGAGGCCCCCAAGAGACCCAGTACTTC.

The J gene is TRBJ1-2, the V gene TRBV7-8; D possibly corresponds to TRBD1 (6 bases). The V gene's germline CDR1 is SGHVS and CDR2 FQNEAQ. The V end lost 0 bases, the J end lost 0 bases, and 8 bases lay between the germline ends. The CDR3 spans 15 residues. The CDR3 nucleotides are TGTGCCAGCAGCTTAGCCACAGGGTCTAACTATGGCTACACCTTC. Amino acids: CASSLATGSNYGYTF.

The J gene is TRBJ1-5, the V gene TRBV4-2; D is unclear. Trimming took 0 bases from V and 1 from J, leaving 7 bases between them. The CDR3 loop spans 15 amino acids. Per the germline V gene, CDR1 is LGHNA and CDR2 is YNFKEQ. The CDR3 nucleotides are TGTGCCAGCAGCCAAGACGGGTTGAGCAATCAGCCCCAGCATTTT. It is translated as CASSQDGLSNQPQHF.

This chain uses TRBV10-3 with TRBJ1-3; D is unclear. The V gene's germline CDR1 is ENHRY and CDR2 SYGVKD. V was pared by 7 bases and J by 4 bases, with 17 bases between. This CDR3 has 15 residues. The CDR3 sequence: CAITKDRGVGNTIYF. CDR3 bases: TGTGCCATCACCAAGGACCGGGGAGTAGGAAACACCATATATTTT.

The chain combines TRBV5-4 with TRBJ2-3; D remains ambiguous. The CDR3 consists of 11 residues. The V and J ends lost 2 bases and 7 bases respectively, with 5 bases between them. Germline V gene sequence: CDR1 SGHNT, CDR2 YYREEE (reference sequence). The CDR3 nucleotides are TGTGCCAGCAGCTTACAAAATACGCAGTATTTT. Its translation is CASSLQNTQYF.

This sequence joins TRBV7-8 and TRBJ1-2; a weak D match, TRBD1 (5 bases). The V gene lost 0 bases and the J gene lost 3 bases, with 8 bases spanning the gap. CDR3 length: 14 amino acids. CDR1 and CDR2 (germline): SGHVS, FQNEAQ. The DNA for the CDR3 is TGTGCCAGCAGCTTAGCTGGCAGGGACTATGGCTACACCTTC. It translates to CASSLAGRDYGYTF.

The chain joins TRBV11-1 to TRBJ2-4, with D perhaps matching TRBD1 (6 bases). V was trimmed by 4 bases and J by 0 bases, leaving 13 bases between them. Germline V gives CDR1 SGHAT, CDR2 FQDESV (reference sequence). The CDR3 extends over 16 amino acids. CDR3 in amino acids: CASSSATGLAKNIQYF. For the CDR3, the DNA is TGTGCCAGCAGCTCCGCGACAGGACTAGCCAAAAACATTCAGTACTTC.

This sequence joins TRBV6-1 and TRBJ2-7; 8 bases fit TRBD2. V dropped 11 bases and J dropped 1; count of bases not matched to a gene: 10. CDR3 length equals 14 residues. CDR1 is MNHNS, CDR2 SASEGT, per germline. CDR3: CAGHVRGGSYEQYF. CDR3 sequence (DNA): TGTGCCGGACATGTACGGGGGGGTTCCTACGAGCAGTACTTC.

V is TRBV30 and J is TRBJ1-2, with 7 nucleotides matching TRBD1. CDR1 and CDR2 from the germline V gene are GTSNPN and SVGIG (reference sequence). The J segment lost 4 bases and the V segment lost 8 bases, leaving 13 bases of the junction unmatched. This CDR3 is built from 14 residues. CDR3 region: CALTFPGQLYGYTF. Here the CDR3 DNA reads TGTGCCCTGACATTCCCGGGACAGCTCTATGGCTACACCTTC.

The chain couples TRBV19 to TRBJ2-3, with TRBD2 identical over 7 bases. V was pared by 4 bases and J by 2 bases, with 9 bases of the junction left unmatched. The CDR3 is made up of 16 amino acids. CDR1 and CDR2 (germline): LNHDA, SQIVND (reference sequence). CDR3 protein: CASSTSHRDYTDTQYF. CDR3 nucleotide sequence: TGTGCCAGTAGTACTTCGCACCGGGACTACACAGATACGCAGTATTTT.

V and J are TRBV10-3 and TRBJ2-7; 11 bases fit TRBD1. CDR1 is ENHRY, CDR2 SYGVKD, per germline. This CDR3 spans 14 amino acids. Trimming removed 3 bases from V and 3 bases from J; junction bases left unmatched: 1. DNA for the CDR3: TGTGCCATCAGTGACGGGACAGGGGGCTACGAGCAGTACTTC. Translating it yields CAISDGTGGYEQYF.

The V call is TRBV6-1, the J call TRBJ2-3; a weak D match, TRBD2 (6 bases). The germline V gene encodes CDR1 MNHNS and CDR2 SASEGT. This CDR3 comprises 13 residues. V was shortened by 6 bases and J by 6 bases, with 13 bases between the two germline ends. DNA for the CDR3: TGTGCCAGCAGACCGGGGGTCGGGGATACGCAGTATTTT. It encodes CASRPGVGDTQYF.

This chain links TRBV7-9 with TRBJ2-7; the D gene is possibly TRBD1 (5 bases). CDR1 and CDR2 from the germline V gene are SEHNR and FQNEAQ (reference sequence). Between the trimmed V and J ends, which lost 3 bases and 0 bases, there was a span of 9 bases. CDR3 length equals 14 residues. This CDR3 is CASSFDDSSYEQYF. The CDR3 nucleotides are TGTGCCAGCAGCTTTGACGACAGCTCCTACGAGCAGTACTTC.